One sample yielded the 11 T cell receptor beta chains listed below, sequenced in a study of T-cell reconstitution after alpha-beta-depleted transplantation in children. Using unique molecular identifiers, the investigators prepared the TCRbeta library. TCRdb called the PCR reads again in MiXCR, with one record for every CDR3 protein. The sample shows some 600,000 distinct CDR3 sequences, 10% to 15% of them seen only once. The starting material was PBMCs, mostly from graft donor cells, obtained 360 days after TCRalphabeta/CD19-depleted stem cell transplant. The origin of the receptors is a male patient aged 10-17 years who had a stem cell transplant for acute myeloid leukemia, so the T cells may come from the graft donor.

This chain links TRBV7-2 with TRBJ1-1; perhaps TRBD1 as D (6 bases). Per germline, CDR1 SGHTA and CDR2 FQGNSA. V lost 8 bases and J 0 bases, leaving 13 bases between the germline ends. The CDR3 length is 14 residues. CDR3: CASALGGMNTEAFF. The CDR3 coding sequence is TGTGCCAGCGCCCTAGGGGGGATGAACACTGAAGCTTTCTTT.

V and J are TRBV29-1 and TRBJ1-2; 12 bases fit TRBD1. Trimming cost V 8 bases and J 9 bases; bases outside gene matches: 7. The V gene's germline CDR1 is SQVTM and CDR2 ANQGSEA. This CDR3 is 12 amino acids long. CDR3 amino acids: CSIPGQGASYTF. The CDR3 DNA reads as TGCAGCATTCCGGGACAGGGGGCGAGCTACACCTTC.

This chain uses TRBV7-3 with TRBJ2-1; TRBD2 aligns across 9 bases. CDR3 size: 17 residues. Trimming removed 4 bases from V and 4 bases from J; junction bases left unmatched: 11. CDR1 and CDR2 from the germline V gene are SGHTA and FQGTGA. The CDR3 DNA sequence: TGTGCCAGCAGCTGGACTTCGGGACTAGCCATTTACAATGAGCAGTTCTTC. Amino acid sequence: CASSWTSGLAIYNEQFF. The full variable domain, with the rest looked up from reference TRBV7-3 and TRBJ2-1, is GAGVSQTPSNKVTEKGKYVELRCDPISGHTALYWYRQSLGQGPEFLIYFQGTGAADDSGLPNDRFFAVRPEGSVSTLKIQRTERGDSAVYLCASSWTSGLAIYNEQFFGPGTRLTVL.

This clonotype was seen at least ten times. The gene calls are TRBV5-1 and TRBJ2-1; D is ambiguous. This CDR3 spans 14 amino acids. Between the trimmed V and J ends, which lost 4 bases and 2 bases, there was a span of 10 bases. Germline V gene sequence: CDR1 SGHRS, CDR2 YFSETQ. The CDR3 region has the DNA TGCGCCAGCAGCCCTGACTCAACCTACAATGAGCAGTTCTTC. This gives the protein CASSPDSTYNEQFF.

V and J are TRBV18 and TRBJ2-5; D call uncertain. CDR3 size: 13 residues. V dropped 2 bases and J dropped 2 bases, with 6 bases sitting between them. Germline CDR1 KGHSH, CDR2 LQKENI. For the CDR3, the DNA is TGTGCCAGCTCACCAATACTTCAAGAGACCCAGTACTTC. It translates to CASSPILQETQYF.

This clonotype was counted between two and nine times. The rearrangement links TRBV6-1 to TRBJ2-1; TRBD1 agrees at 7 bases. J was trimmed by 0 bases and V by 7 bases; bases with no gene match: 6. CDR3 length: 15 residues. CDR1 and CDR2 from the germline V gene are MNHNS and SASEGT. The CDR3 here is CASKLTGSSYNEQFF. Here the CDR3 DNA reads TGTGCCAGCAAATTGACAGGGAGCTCCTACAATGAGCAGTTCTTC.

Ten or more counts support this clonotype. CDR3 bases: TGTGCCAGCACCCCAGATCCTCTTGGCTACACCTTC. Encoded protein: CASTPDPLGYTF. The chain is built from TRBV12-3 or TRBV12-4 and TRBJ1-2, with no clear D. This CDR3 spans 12 amino acids. The ends were cut back, 7 bases at V and 7 bases at J, with 13 bases in the middle.

The gene calls are TRBV2 and TRBJ2-1; TRBD2 agrees at 8 bases. The V gene's germline CDR1 is SNHLY and CDR2 FYNNEI. CDR3 length: 15 amino acids. V shed 6 bases, J shed 3 bases, and the junction held 7 bases outside the gene matches. CDR3 amino acids: CASSERTSSYNEQFF. Written as DNA, the CDR3 is TGTGCCAGCAGCGAACGGACTAGCAGCTACAATGAGCAGTTCTTC.

The chain combines TRBV20-1 with TRBJ2-3; either TRBD1 or TRBD2 may supply D (5 bases each). Germline V gene lookup returns CDR1 DFQATT and CDR2 SNEGSKA (reference sequence). The CDR3 covers 18 residues. The CDR3 loop is CSSRDQTAFLTSTDTQYF. The CDR3 nucleotides are TGCAGCTCCCGGGACCAGACCGCGTTCCTCACTAGCACAGATACGCAGTATTTT.

This clonotype has more than one count but fewer than ten. The chain links TRBV10-3 to TRBJ2-2, with D perhaps assigned TRBD1 or TRBD2 (5 bases each). V lost 10 bases, J lost 1 base, and 13 bases lay in between. Germline V gene sequence: CDR1 ENHRY, CDR2 SYGVKD. This CDR3 comprises 14 residues. The CDR3 DNA sequence: TGTGCCAAGAGACGGGACGAGAACACCGGGGAGCTGTTTTTT. Its protein product is CAKRRDENTGELFF.

This clonotype was counted between two and nine times. V and J are TRBV25-1 and TRBJ1-4, with D hard to call. V was trimmed by 4 bases and J by 11 bases, leaving 11 bases between them. This CDR3 comprises 12 residues. The V gene's germline CDR1 is MGHDK and CDR2 SYGVNS. Written as DNA, the CDR3 is TGTGCCAGCAGTGGGGCCCCCGGGAAACTGTTTTTT. The encoded protein is CASSGAPGKLFF.